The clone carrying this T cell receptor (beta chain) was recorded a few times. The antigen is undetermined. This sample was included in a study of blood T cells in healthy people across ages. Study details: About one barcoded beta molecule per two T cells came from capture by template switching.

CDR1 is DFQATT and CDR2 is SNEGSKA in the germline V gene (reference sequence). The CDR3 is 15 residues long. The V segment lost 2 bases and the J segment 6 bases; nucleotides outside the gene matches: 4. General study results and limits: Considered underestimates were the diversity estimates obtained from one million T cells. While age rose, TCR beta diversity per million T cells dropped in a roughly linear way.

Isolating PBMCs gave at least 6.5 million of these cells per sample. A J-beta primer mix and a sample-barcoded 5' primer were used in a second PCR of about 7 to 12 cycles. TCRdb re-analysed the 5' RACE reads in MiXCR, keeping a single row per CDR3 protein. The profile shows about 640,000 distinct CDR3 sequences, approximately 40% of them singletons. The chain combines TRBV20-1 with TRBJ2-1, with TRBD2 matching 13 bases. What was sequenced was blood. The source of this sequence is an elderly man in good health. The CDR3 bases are TGCAGTGCTAGAAAACTAGCGGGAGGGGTCAATGAGCAGTTCTTC. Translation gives CSARKLAGGVNEQFF.